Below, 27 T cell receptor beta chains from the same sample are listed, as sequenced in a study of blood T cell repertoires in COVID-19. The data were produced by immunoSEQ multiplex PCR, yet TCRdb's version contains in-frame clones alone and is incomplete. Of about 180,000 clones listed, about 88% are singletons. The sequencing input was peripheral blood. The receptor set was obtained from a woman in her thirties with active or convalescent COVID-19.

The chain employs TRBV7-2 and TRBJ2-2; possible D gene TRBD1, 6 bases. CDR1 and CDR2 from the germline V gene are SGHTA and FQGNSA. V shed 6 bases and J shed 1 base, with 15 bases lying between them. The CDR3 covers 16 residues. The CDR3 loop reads CASSSTTGMNTGELFF. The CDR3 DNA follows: TGTGCCAGCAGTTCCACCACAGGGATGAACACCGGGGAGCTGTTTTTT.

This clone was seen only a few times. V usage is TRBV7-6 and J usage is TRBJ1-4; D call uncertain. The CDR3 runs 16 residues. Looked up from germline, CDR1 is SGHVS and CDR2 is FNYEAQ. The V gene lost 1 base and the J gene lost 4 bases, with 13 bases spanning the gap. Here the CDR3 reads CASSLDPLVGNEKLFF. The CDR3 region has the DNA TGTGCCAGCAGCTTAGACCCACTAGTGGGTAATGAAAAACTGTTTTTT.

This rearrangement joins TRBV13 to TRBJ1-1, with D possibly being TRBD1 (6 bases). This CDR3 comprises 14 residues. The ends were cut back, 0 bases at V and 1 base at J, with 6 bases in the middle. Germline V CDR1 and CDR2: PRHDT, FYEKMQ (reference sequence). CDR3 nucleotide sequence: TGTGCCAGCAGCTTAGGGGGGGCGAACACTGAAGCTTTCTTT. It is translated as CASSLGGANTEAFF.

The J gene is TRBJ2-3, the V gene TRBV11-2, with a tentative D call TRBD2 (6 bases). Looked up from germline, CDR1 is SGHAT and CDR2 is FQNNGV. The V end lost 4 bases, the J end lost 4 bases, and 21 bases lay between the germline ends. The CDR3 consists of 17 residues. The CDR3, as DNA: TGTGCCAGCAGCTCCATCCTTCGGCGGGGAACATCAGATACGCAGTATTTT. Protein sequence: CASSSILRRGTSDTQYF.

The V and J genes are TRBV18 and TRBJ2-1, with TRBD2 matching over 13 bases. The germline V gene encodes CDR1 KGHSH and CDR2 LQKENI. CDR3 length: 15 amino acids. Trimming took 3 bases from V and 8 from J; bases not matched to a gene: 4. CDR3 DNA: TGTGCCAGCTCACCGGGACTAGCGGGGACCCATGAGCAGTTCTTC. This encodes CASSPGLAGTHEQFF.

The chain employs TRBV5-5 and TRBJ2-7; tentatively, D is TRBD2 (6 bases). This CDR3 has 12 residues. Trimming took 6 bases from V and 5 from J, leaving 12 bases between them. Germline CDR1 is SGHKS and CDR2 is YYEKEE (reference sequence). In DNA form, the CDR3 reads TGTGCCAGCACTCTTGCGGGGAACGAGCAGTACTTC. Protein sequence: CASTLAGNEQYF.

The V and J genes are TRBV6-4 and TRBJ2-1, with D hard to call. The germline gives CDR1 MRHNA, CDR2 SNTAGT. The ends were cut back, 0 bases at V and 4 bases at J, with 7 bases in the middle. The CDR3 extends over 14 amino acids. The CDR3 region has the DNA TGTGCCAGCAGTGACTCCGAGGATTACAATGAGCAGTTCTTC. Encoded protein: CASSDSEDYNEQFF.

CDR3 DNA: TGTGCCAGCAGCCTCGGACAGGCAACTAATGAAAAACTGTTTTTT. It codes for CASSLGQATNEKLFF. The chain carries TRBV7-2 and TRBJ1-4, with TRBD1 matching over 7 bases. Looked up from germline, CDR1 is SGHTA and CDR2 is FQGNSA. J gave up 0 bases and V 5 bases, and 3 bases lay outside the gene matches. This CDR3 contains 15 residues.

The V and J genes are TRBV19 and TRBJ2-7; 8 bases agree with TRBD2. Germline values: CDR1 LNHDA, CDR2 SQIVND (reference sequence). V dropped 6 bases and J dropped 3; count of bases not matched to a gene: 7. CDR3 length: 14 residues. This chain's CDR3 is CASSREGGNYEQYF. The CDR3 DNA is TGTGCCAGTAGCCGGGAGGGGGGCAACTACGAGCAGTACTTC.

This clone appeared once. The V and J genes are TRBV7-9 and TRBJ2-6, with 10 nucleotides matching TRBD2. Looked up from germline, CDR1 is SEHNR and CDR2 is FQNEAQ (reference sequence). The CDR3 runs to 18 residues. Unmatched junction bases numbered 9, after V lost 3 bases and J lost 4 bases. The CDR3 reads CASSFPSGGATGANVLTF. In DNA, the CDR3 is TGTGCCAGCAGCTTCCCCAGCGGGGGGGCCACAGGGGCCAACGTCCTGACTTTC. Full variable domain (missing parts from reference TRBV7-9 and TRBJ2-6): DTGVSQNPRHKITKRGQNVTFRCDPISEHNRLYWYRQTLGQGPEFLTYFQNEAQLEKSRLLSDRFSAERPKGSFSTLEIQRTEQGDSAMYLCASSFPSGGATGANVLTFGAGSRLTVL.

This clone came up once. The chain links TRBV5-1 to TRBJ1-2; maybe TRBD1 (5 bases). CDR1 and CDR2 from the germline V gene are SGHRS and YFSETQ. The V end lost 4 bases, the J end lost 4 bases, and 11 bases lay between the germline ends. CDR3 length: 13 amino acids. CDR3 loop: CASSLQASYGYTF. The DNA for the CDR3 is TGCGCCAGCAGCCTACAGGCTTCCTATGGCTACACCTTC.

CDR3 loop: CASSHRDRPSETQYF. CDR3 coding DNA: TGTGCCAGCAGCCACAGGGACAGGCCCTCGGAGACCCAGTACTTC. The chain has TRBV3-1 (or the pseudogene TRBV3-2) and TRBJ2-5; 8 nucleotides agree with TRBD1. The ends lost 3 bases at V and 5 bases at J; junction bases unmatched: 8. The CDR3 extends over 15 amino acids. In germline, CDR1 is LGHDT, CDR2 YNNKEL (reference sequence).

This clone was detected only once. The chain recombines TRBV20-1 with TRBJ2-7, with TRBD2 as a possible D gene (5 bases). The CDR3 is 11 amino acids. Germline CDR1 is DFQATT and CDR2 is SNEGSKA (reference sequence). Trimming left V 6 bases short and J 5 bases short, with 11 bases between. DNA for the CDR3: TGCAGTGCCCCAGGAGGACACGAGCAGTACTTC. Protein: CSAPGGHEQYF.

The CDR3 spells CASSQDALAYGYTF. CDR3 DNA: TGTGCCAGCAGCCAAGATGCCCTGGCCTATGGCTACACCTTC. The J gene is TRBJ1-2, the V gene TRBV3-1 (or the pseudogene TRBV3-2); D not resolved. Between the trimmed V and J ends, which lost 0 bases and 4 bases, there was a span of 9 bases. The germline V gene has CDR1 LGHDT and CDR2 YNNKEL (reference sequence). The CDR3 is made up of 14 amino acids.

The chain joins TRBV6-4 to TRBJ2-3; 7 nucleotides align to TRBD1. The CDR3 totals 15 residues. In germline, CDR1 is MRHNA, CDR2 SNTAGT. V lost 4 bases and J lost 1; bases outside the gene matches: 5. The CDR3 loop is CASSAQGFGTDTQYF. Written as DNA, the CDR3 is TGTGCCAGCAGTGCACAGGGGTTCGGCACAGATACGCAGTATTTT.

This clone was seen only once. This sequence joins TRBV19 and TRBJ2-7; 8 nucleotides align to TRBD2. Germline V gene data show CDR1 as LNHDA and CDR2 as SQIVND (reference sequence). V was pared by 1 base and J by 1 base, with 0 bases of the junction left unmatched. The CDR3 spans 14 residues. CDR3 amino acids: CASSIGLASYEQYF. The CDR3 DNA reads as TGTGCCAGTAGTATAGGACTAGCGTCCTACGAGCAGTACTTC.

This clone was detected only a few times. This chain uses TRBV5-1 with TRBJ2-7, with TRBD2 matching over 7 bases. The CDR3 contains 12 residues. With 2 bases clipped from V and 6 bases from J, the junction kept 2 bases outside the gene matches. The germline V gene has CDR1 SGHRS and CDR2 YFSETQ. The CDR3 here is CASSFGEGEQYF. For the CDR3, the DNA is TGCGCCAGCAGCTTTGGGGAGGGCGAGCAGTACTTC. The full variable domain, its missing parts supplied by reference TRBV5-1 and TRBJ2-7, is KAGVTQTPRYLIKTRGQQVTLSCSPISGHRSVSWYQQTPGQGLQFLFEYFSETQRNKGNFPGRFSGRQFSNSRSEMNVSTLELGDSALYLCASSFGEGEQYFGPGTRLTVT.

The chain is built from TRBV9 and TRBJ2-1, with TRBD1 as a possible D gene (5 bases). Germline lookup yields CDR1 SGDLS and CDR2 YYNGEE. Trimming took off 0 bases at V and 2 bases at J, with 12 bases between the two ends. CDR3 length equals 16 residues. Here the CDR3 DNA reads TGTGCCAGCAGCGTAGAAGGGGTCCCCCCCTACAATGAGCAGTTCTTC. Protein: CASSVEGVPPYNEQFF.

The DNA of the CDR3 is TGTGCCACCAGCAGAGAGGCAGGGGGCAGGCACGAGCAGTACTTC. Protein sequence: CATSREAGGRHEQYF. The chain uses TRBV15 and TRBJ2-7, with 8 bases matching TRBD1. This CDR3 has 15 amino acids. V was clipped by 0 bases and J by 5 bases; unmatched bases: 6. CDR1 LNHNV and CDR2 YYDKDF come from the germline V gene (reference sequence).

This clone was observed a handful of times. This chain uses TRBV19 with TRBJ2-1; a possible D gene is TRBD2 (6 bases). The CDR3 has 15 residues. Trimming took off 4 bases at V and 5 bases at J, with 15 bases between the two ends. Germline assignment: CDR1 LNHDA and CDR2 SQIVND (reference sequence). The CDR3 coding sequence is TGTGCCAGTAGTACTCCGGGAGTCCGTCACAATGAGCAGTTCTTC. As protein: CASSTPGVRHNEQFF.

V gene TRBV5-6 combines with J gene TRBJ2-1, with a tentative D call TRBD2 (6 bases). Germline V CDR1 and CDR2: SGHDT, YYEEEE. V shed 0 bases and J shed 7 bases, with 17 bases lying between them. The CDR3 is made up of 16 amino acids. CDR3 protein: CASSLEAGFVANEQFF. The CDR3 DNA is TGTGCCAGCAGCTTGGAAGCGGGTTTCGTAGCGAATGAGCAGTTCTTC.

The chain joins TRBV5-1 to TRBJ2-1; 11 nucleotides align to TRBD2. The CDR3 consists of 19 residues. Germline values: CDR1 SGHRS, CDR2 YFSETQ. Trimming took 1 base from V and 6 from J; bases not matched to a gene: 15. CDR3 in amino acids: CASSLYWELAGGPGNEQFF. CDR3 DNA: TGCGCCAGCAGCTTGTATTGGGAATTAGCGGGGGGGCCTGGCAATGAGCAGTTCTTC.

CDR3 in amino acids: CASMGRATNEKLFF. The CDR3 DNA follows: TGTGCCAGTATGGGCCGAGCAACTAATGAAAAACTGTTTTTT. J is TRBJ1-4 and V is TRBV2, with D uncertain. Between the trimmed V and J ends, which lost 9 bases and 0 bases, there was a span of 11 bases. The CDR3 totals 14 residues. In germline, CDR1 is SNHLY, CDR2 FYNNEI.

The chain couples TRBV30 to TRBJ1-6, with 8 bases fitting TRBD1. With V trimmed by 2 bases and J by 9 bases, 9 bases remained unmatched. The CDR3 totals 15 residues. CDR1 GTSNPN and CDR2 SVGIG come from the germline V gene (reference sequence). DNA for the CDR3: TGTGCCTGGAGTATTCCCGGGACAGGTGGTTCACCCCTCCACTTT. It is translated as CAWSIPGTGGSPLHF.

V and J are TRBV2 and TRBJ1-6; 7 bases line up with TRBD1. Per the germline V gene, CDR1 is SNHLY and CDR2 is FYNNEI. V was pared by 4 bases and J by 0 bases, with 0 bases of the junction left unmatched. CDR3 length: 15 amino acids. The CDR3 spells CASSGDSSYNSPLHF. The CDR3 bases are TGTGCCAGCAGTGGGGACAGCTCCTATAATTCACCCCTCCACTTT.

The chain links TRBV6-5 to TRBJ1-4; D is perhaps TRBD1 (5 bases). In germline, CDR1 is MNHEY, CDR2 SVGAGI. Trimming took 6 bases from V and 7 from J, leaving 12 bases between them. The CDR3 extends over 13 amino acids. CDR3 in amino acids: CASRDSDREKLFF. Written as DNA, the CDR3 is TGTGCCAGCAGAGACAGTGACCGTGAAAAACTGTTTTTT.

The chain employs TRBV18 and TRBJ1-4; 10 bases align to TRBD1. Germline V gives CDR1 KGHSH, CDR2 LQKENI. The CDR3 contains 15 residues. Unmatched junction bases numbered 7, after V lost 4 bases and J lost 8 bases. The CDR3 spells CASSQETGGAEKLFF. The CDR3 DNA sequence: TGTGCCAGCTCACAAGAGACAGGGGGCGCGGAAAAACTGTTTTTT.